A single sample is the source of the 4 T cell receptor beta chains below, sequenced in a study of shared clonotypes between healthy human individuals. Generated by immunoSEQ multiplex PCR, the TCRdb table keeps only in-frame clones and is missing some. The sample carries 550,000 to 750,000 clones, less than 97% recorded once. Naivety among CD8 cells was defined by CD45RO negativity and positive CCR7 selection, thereby excluding terminally differentiated effector memory CD45RA+ cells. The material sequenced was naive CD8+ T cells sorted from blood. These receptor sequences come from a woman in her twenties or thirties in good health.

This clone was found a few times. The V and J genes are TRBV6-1 and TRBJ2-7; 8 bases map to TRBD2. Germline CDR1 and CDR2: MNHNS and SASEGT. The CDR3 length is 15 residues. Trimming cost V 4 bases and J 6 bases; bases outside gene matches: 11. CDR3 in amino acids: CASSGSGSVLIEQYF. In nucleotides, the CDR3 is TGTGCCAGCAGTGGGAGCGGGAGCGTCTTGATCGAGCAGTACTTC.

The rearrangement links TRBV27 to TRBJ2-4; TRBD1 matches at 7 bases. The junction had 3 bases not matched to a gene; V was cut back by 2 bases and J by 5 bases. The CDR3 covers 14 residues. Germline V gene sequence: CDR1 MNHEY, CDR2 SMNVEV (reference sequence). DNA for the CDR3: TGTGCCAGCAGTTTAGGGGACAGCCAAAACATTCAGTACTTC. Protein product: CASSLGDSQNIQYF.

The rearrangement links TRBV15 to TRBJ2-7, with no clear D. Trimming left V 6 bases short and J 6 bases short, with 9 bases between. Germline V CDR1 and CDR2: LNHNV, YYDKDF (reference sequence). The CDR3 covers 11 residues. DNA of the CDR3: TGTGCCACCAGGGAAGGGCTCGAGCAGTACTTC. Protein: CATREGLEQYF.

The V gene is TRBV11-2, the J gene TRBJ2-2; D is unclear. Trimming removed 3 bases from V and 5 bases from J, with 19 bases in between. This CDR3 has 17 amino acids. Germline V gene lookup returns CDR1 SGHAT and CDR2 FQNNGV. CDR3 protein: CASSFYLSTSRTGELFF. The CDR3 nucleotides are TGTGCCAGCAGCTTTTATCTCTCTACTTCCCGGACCGGGGAGCTGTTTTTT.